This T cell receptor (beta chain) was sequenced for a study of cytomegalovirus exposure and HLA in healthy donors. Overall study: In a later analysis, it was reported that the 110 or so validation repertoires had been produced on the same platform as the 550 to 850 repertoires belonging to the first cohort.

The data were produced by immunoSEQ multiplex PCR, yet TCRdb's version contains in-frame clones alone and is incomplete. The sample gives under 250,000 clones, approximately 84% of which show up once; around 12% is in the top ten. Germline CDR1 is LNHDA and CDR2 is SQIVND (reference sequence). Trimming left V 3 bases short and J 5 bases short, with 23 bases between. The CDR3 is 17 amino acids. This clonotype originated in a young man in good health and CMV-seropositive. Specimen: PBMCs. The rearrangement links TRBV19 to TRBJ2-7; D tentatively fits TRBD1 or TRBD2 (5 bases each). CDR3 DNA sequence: TGTGCCAGTAGTATCGAGGGCCAGGGTTCCCGGCGACACGAGCAGTACTTC. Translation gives CASSIEGQGSRRHEQYF.